This T cell receptor (beta chain) came from a study of OX40 agonist ivuxolimab in advanced cancers. Study-level points and caveats: The work left the antigen specificity of expanded peripheral T cells undetermined.

Sequencing was performed with immunoSEQ multiplex PCR; in TCRdb, only in-frame clones are kept and a portion is missing. The table has about 20,000 clones, approximately 80% seen once. The CDR3 runs to 17 residues. CDR1 and CDR2 from the germline V gene are PRHDT and FYEKMQ (reference sequence). This clone appeared a few times. What it binds is not known. At one of its ends the junction is not consistent with the germline gene, which may arise from a read error. The source of this sequence is an adult with an advanced solid tumor such as melanoma, head and neck, liver or kidney cancer. The sample was CD4+ or CD8+ T cells sorted from blood, taken in a trial of the OX40 agonist ivuxolimab. The chain carries TRBV13 and TRBJ2-5; 10 bases fit TRBD2. CDR3 residues: CASSLGRRTSGKETQYF. The DNA of the CDR3 is TGTGCCAGCAGCCTAGGGAGGAGGACTAGCGGAAAAGAGACCCAGTACTTC.